The 31 T cell receptor beta chains given below trace back to one sample, sequenced in a study of T cell changes during pregnancy in multiple sclerosis. TCRdb's copy holds only in-frame clones and misses some; the assay was immunoSEQ multiplex PCR. The sample consists of 50,000 to 70,000 clones, around 92% of them appearing once. The sample consisted of peripheral blood, taken in the first trimester of pregnancy. The receptor set was obtained from a female donor with multiple sclerosis, enrolled in a pregnancy study.

This chain uses TRBV10-3 with TRBJ2-1; possible D gene TRBD1, 6 bases. CDR1 is ENHRY, CDR2 SYGVKD, per germline. V was cut by 4 bases and J by 1 base, with 11 bases left in between. The CDR3 covers 15 residues. The DNA for the CDR3 is TGTGCCATCAGTGGGACAGCCCGATCCTACAATGAGCAGTTCTTC. Its translation: CAISGTARSYNEQFF.

The V and J genes are TRBV12-5 and TRBJ1-5; D unclear. This CDR3 region has 12 residues. Germline assignment: CDR1 LGHNT and CDR2 FRNRAP. The germline V and J ends were trimmed by 1 base and 9 bases, with 7 bases remaining between them. This CDR3 reads CASGLGGAPQHF. The CDR3 DNA is TGTGCTAGTGGTTTGGGGGGAGCGCCCCAGCATTTT.

This sequence joins TRBV15 and TRBJ1-4; 8 bases are a match to TRBD1. V trimming: 0 bases; J trimming: 3 bases; junction bases outside the gene matches: 6. The CDR3 sequence is 17 residues long. Germline lookup yields CDR1 LNHNV and CDR2 YYDKDF (reference sequence). The CDR3 reads CATSRDQGARANEKLFF. Here the CDR3 DNA reads TGTGCCACCAGCAGAGACCAGGGGGCACGGGCTAATGAAAAACTGTTTTTT.

This CDR3 reads CASSSGTQNTEAFF. DNA for the CDR3: TGTGCCAGCAGCTCAGGGACACAGAACACTGAAGCTTTCTTT. The chain employs TRBV11-2 and TRBJ1-1; tentative D call: TRBD1 (6 bases). Germline values: CDR1 SGHAT, CDR2 FQNNGV. Trimming took 4 bases from V and 1 from J, leaving 10 bases between them. The length of the CDR3 is 14 residues.

The chain carries TRBV19 and TRBJ2-5, with D perhaps matching TRBD2 (7 bases). Germline V gives CDR1 LNHDA, CDR2 SQIVND (reference sequence). CDR3 length equals 14 residues. The V end was cut by 5 bases, the J end by 6 bases, with 16 bases between. Here the CDR3 reads CASSEFRGAKTQYF. The CDR3 coding sequence is TGTGCCAGTAGTGAATTTCGGGGGGCGAAGACCCAGTACTTC.

The CDR3 region is CASSGRDSHNEKLFF. CDR3 in DNA: TGTGCCAGTAGTGGCCGGGACAGCCATAATGAAAAACTGTTTTTT. The genes are TRBV19 and TRBJ1-4, with 7 bases matching TRBD1. The CDR3 spans 15 residues. The germline gives CDR1 LNHDA, CDR2 SQIVND (reference sequence). The V segment lost 5 bases and the J segment 4 bases; nucleotides outside the gene matches: 7. Full variable domain (outside the CDR3, taken from reference TRBV19 and TRBJ1-4): DGGITQSPKYLFRKEGQNVTLSCEQNLNHDAMYWYRQDPGQGLRLIYYSQIVNDFQKGDIAEGYSVSREKKESFPLTVTSAQKNPTAFYLCASSGRDSHNEKLFFGSGTQLSVL.

The rearrangement joins TRBV4-3 to TRBJ2-2; the D gene is possibly TRBD1 (5 bases). The CDR3 covers 16 residues. The V gene lost 4 bases and the J gene lost 1 base, with 13 bases spanning the gap. Germline V gene sequence: CDR1 LGHNA, CDR2 YSLEER. The CDR3 loop reads CASSPAGQGNTGELFF. CDR3 in DNA: TGCGCCAGCAGCCCAGCAGGGCAGGGGAACACCGGGGAGCTGTTTTTT.

This sequence joins TRBV9 and TRBJ2-5; D perhaps matches TRBD1 (5 bases). Trimming stripped 3 bases from V and 2 bases from J, with 8 bases between. The CDR3 has 13 residues. Germline CDR1 and CDR2: SGDLS and YYNGEE. The CDR3 DNA sequence: TGTGCCAGCAGCGAAGGGGATCAAGAGACCCAGTACTTC. Translated: CASSEGDQETQYF.

The chain employs TRBV29-1 and TRBJ1-1; maybe TRBD1 (5 bases). Germline V CDR1 and CDR2: SQVTM, ANQGSEA. The CDR3 has 11 amino acids. V was clipped by 8 bases and J by 6 bases, with 13 bases between them. The CDR3: CSLRRGAEAFF. CDR3 sequence (DNA): TGCAGCCTTCGGAGGGGCGCTGAAGCTTTCTTT.

The CDR3 here is CASGNLNRYGYTF. For the CDR3, the DNA is TGTGCCAGCGGGAACCTCAACAGGTATGGCTACACCTTC. V gene TRBV25-1 combines with J gene TRBJ1-2, with D possibly TRBD1 on 5 matching bases. Trimming removed 8 bases at V and 5 bases at J, with 15 bases between. Per the germline V gene, CDR1 is MGHDK and CDR2 is SYGVNS. CDR3 length: 13 residues.

The chain couples TRBV7-6 to TRBJ2-2; maybe TRBD2 (5 bases). The V and J ends lost 4 bases and 0 bases respectively, with 24 bases between them. From germline, CDR1 is SGHVS and CDR2 FNYEAQ. CDR3 size: 20 residues. The CDR3 protein is CASSSRWGAEHLPNTGELFF. The CDR3 nucleotides are TGTGCCAGCAGCTCTCGTTGGGGAGCGGAGCATCTTCCGAACACCGGGGAGCTGTTTTTT.

The rearrangement joins TRBV5-4 to TRBJ2-5; 10 bases agree with TRBD2. Trimming took 0 bases from V and 0 from J; bases not matched to a gene: 5. CDR1 is SGHNT and CDR2 is YYREEE in the germline V gene (reference sequence). This CDR3 is built from 17 residues. CDR3 bases: TGTGCCAGCAGCTTGGGACTAGCGGGTGATTACCAAGAGACCCAGTACTTC. Encoded protein: CASSLGLAGDYQETQYF.

The V call is TRBV5-4, the J call TRBJ2-1; 9 nucleotides agree with TRBD1. CDR1 and CDR2 (germline): SGHNT, YYREEE (reference sequence). V lost 5 bases to trimming and J lost 6 bases; unmatched junction nucleotides: 9. The CDR3 is made up of 15 amino acids. CDR3 loop: CASSRRDRVVNEQFF. CDR3 DNA sequence: TGTGCCAGCAGTAGGCGGGACAGGGTCGTCAATGAGCAGTTCTTC.

The count of this clone is one. The chain joins TRBV2 to TRBJ2-1, with D possibly being TRBD1 (5 bases). CDR1 is SNHLY and CDR2 is FYNNEI in the germline V gene. With 6 bases removed from V and 2 bases from J, the gap between germline ends came to 11 bases. The CDR3 totals 14 residues. The CDR3, as DNA: TGTGCCAGCAGCGGCAGGGTGGCCTACAATGAGCAGTTCTTC. It codes for CASSGRVAYNEQFF.

The chain carries TRBV9 and TRBJ1-1, with D perhaps matching TRBD1 (6 bases). Trimming removed 4 bases from V and 4 bases from J, with 17 bases in between. Per the germline V gene, CDR1 is SGDLS and CDR2 is YYNGEE. The CDR3 consists of 15 residues. The CDR3 region is CASSPSGGLTTEAFF. The CDR3 DNA reads TGTGCCAGCAGCCCGAGCGGGGGCTTGACCACTGAAGCTTTCTTT. The full variable domain, rest sourced from reference TRBV9 and TRBJ1-1, is DSGVTQTPKHLITATGQRVTLRCSPRSGDLSVYWYQQSLDQGLQFLIQYYNGEERAKGNILERFSAQQFPDLHSELNLSSLELGDSALYFCASSPSGGLTTEAFFGQGTRLTVV.

The V call is TRBV5-4, the J call TRBJ1-2, with D perhaps TRBD1 (6 bases). V gave up 2 bases and J gave up 8 bases, with 16 bases separating them. Germline CDR1 reads SGHNT; CDR2 reads YYREEE (reference sequence). The CDR3 has 14 residues. The CDR3 loop reads CASSFLQGQGGYTF. CDR3 nucleotides: TGTGCCAGCAGCTTCTTACAGGGCCAGGGGGGCTACACCTTC.

The chain couples TRBV6-6 to TRBJ1-5; 9 bases align to TRBD1. The V gene end was trimmed by 2 bases and the J gene end by 5 bases; junction bases not matched to a gene: 7. Germline CDR1 MNHNY, CDR2 SVGAGI (reference sequence). The CDR3 has 16 residues. The CDR3 here is CASSYRGQGGDQPQHF. The CDR3 region has the DNA TGTGCCAGCAGTTACCGGGGACAGGGAGGAGATCAGCCCCAGCATTTT.

The gene calls are TRBV2 and TRBJ2-3, with 14 positions matching TRBD2. In germline, CDR1 is SNHLY, CDR2 FYNNEI. This CDR3 comprises 16 residues. The J segment lost 3 bases and the V segment lost 6 bases, leaving 5 bases of the junction unmatched. CDR3: CASSRGTSGGTDTQYF. The CDR3 bases are TGTGCCAGCAGCCGAGGGACTAGCGGGGGAACAGATACGCAGTATTTT.

The V call is TRBV29-1, the J call TRBJ2-1; D uncertain. Germline assignment: CDR1 SQVTM and CDR2 ANQGSEA. The CDR3 covers 9 residues. The CDR3, as DNA: TGCAGGGTTCATCCTGAGCAGTTCTTC. Translation: CRVHPEQFF.

This chain joins TRBV14 and TRBJ2-2, with 7 bases aligning to TRBD1. Per germline, CDR1 SGHDN and CDR2 FVKESK. CDR3 size: 16 residues. The V gene end was trimmed by 2 bases and the J gene end by 6 bases; junction bases not matched to a gene: 9. CDR3 in amino acids: CASSQLGQATPGELFF. The DNA for the CDR3 is TGTGCCAGCAGCCAACTCGGACAGGCCACCCCCGGGGAGCTGTTTTTT.

V is TRBV5-1 and J is TRBJ2-1, with D possibly being TRBD2 (6 bases). V shed 4 bases and J shed 0 bases, with 14 bases lying between them. Per the germline V gene, CDR1 is SGHRS and CDR2 is YFSETQ. CDR3 size: 16 residues. Written as DNA, the CDR3 is TGCGCCAGCAGCAAGAGCGGGCTGAGCTCCTACAATGAGCAGTTCTTC. Protein product: CASSKSGLSSYNEQFF.

The gene calls are TRBV7-2 and TRBJ1-2; tentatively, D is TRBD1 (5 bases). The CDR3 covers 13 residues. V lost 5 bases to trimming and J lost 4 bases, with 11 bases between them. CDR1 is SGHTA and CDR2 is FQGNSA in the germline V gene. As DNA, the CDR3 is TGTGCCAGCAGCAGCAGGGTCGGCTATGGCTACACCTTC. Translation: CASSSRVGYGYTF.

The rearrangement joins TRBV10-1 to TRBJ1-2; perhaps TRBD1 as D (5 bases). This CDR3 has 18 residues. Germline CDR1 WNHNN, CDR2 SYGVQD (reference sequence). Trimming pared 6 bases from V and 6 bases from J, leaving 29 bases between. CDR3 region: CASRRDSETTHRSNGYTF. The DNA for the CDR3 is TGCGCCAGCAGGAGAGACTCCGAGACGACGCACAGGAGTAATGGCTACACCTTC.

The V call is TRBV7-9, the J call TRBJ1-3, with 9 bases lining up with TRBD1. Per germline, CDR1 SEHNR and CDR2 FQNEAQ (reference sequence). J lost 9 bases, V lost 1 base, and 10 bases had no gene match. CDR3 size: 16 residues. CDR3 sequence (DNA): TGTGCCAGCAGCTTAGGGGGACAGGGCGCATCTCTCACCATATATTTT. As protein: CASSLGGQGASLTIYF.

The V gene is TRBV7-9, the J gene TRBJ2-5; 11 bases align to TRBD2. Germline CDR1 SEHNR, CDR2 FQNEAQ (reference sequence). V was clipped by 4 bases and J by 7 bases; unmatched bases: 11. The CDR3 consists of 16 residues. The DNA of the CDR3 is TGTGCCAGCAGCTCACAGACTAGCGGGGATTTTGGGACCCAGTACTTC. Translated, it gives CASSSQTSGDFGTQYF.

The CDR3 DNA reads TGCGCCAGCAGTCAATTGGCAGCTAGGACGAACACCGGGGAGCTGTTTTTT. It is translated as CASSQLAARTNTGELFF. The rearrangement links TRBV23-1 to TRBJ2-2, with D uncertain. TRBV23-1 is recorded as an ORF, its role being uncertain. V lost 1 base to trimming and J lost 0 bases, with 12 bases between them. The CDR3 runs to 17 residues.

This chain links TRBV7-3 with TRBJ2-3; 9 nucleotides align to TRBD2. CDR1 and CDR2 from the germline V gene are SGHTA and FQGTGA. Trimming cost V 2 bases and J 5 bases; bases outside gene matches: 11. The CDR3 consists of 17 residues. CDR3 sequence: CASSLGPRRGGQDTQYF. CDR3 coding DNA: TGTGCCAGCAGCTTAGGCCCCAGGCGGGGGGGCCAAGATACGCAGTATTTT.

The V gene is TRBV7-9, the J gene TRBJ2-1; D call uncertain. The CDR3 runs 14 residues. V lost 5 bases, J lost 1 base, and 9 bases lay in between. Germline lookup yields CDR1 SEHNR and CDR2 FQNEAQ (reference sequence). The CDR3 region is CASSRPGSYNEQFF. The CDR3 DNA is TGTGCCAGCAGCCGCCCCGGGTCCTACAATGAGCAGTTCTTC.

This chain uses TRBV6-5 with TRBJ2-3; 10 bases map to TRBD2. CDR3 length: 15 residues. V shed 2 bases, J shed 4 bases, and the junction held 3 bases outside the gene matches. The V gene's germline CDR1 is MNHEY and CDR2 SVGAGI. CDR3 loop: CASSYLGTSADTQYF. CDR3 coding DNA: TGTGCCAGCAGTTACCTCGGGACTAGCGCAGATACGCAGTATTTT.

The chain links TRBV6-5 to TRBJ2-7; a weak D match, TRBD1 (5 bases). This CDR3 comprises 14 residues. The germline V gene has CDR1 MNHEY and CDR2 SVGAGI. The ends were cut back, 0 bases at V and 4 bases at J, with 10 bases in the middle. In DNA, the CDR3 is TGTGCCAGCAGTTACTCGCCAGGGCTTTACGAGCAGTACTTC. It translates to CASSYSPGLYEQYF.

The chain links TRBV2 to TRBJ1-6; 7 nucleotides agree with TRBD1. With 5 bases clipped from V and 0 bases from J, the junction kept 1 base outside the gene matches. CDR3 length equals 15 residues. Germline CDR1 and CDR2: SNHLY and FYNNEI. The DNA of the CDR3 is TGTGCCAGCAGTAGGGACAGCTCCTATAATTCACCCCTCCACTTT. Amino acids: CASSRDSSYNSPLHF.